This TCR beta chain was recovered during a study of long-term antiretroviral therapy in people with HIV. At the level of the study: It was about a decade before the 2015 immediate-ART recommendation that the earliest samples were taken.

V was cut by 1 base and J by 0 bases, with 6 bases left in between. Germline values: CDR1 LNHDA, CDR2 SQIVND (reference sequence). This CDR3 has 15 amino acids. Study-level findings and limits: Missing from the dataset were any data on ART adherence, viral resistance or therapy changes.

In regard to this clone: Its antigen is still unknown.

Version v3.0 of the immunoSEQ assay was performed at survey level. Repertoires were generated with immunoSEQ multiplex PCR, while TCRdb's copy carries only in-frame clones and drops some. There are some 8,900 clones in the sample; 70% to 75% occur only once, and 20% to 25% lies in the top ten. Specimen: unsorted PBMCs, collected 1.8 years before starting antiretroviral therapy. The source is a man aged 35 to 55 with HIV. V and J are TRBV19 and TRBJ1-4; no clear D. As DNA, the CDR3 is TGTGCCAGTAGTATAGGACGGACAACTAATGAAAAACTGTTTTTT. It translates to CASSIGRTTNEKLFF.